The 23 T cell receptor beta chains listed next were all sequenced from one sample in a study of blood T cell repertoires in COVID-19. Assay: immunoSEQ multiplex PCR; the TCRdb copy retains only in-frame clones and omits some. Of 120,000 to 150,000 clones in the sample, more than 65% were seen once. The sequenced material came from peripheral blood. The source is a woman aged 50 to 60 in a cohort sampled during active or convalescent COVID-19.

This clone was detected a few times. The V gene is TRBV4-3, the J gene TRBJ2-3; D uncertain. V gave up 1 base and J gave up 6 bases, with 17 bases separating them. This CDR3 region has 16 residues. Germline V CDR1 and CDR2: LGHNA, YSLEER. The CDR3 nucleotides read TGCGCCAGCAGCCAAGCCCCCAGCGATCTCCAGGATACGCAGTATTTT. Encoded protein: CASSQAPSDLQDTQYF.

V usage is TRBV10-3 and J usage is TRBJ1-4, with 7 bases matching TRBD1. This CDR3 comprises 17 residues. Germline V gene lookup returns CDR1 ENHRY and CDR2 SYGVKD. J was trimmed by 5 bases and V by 3 bases; bases with no gene match: 12. Here the CDR3 reads CAISDQGGAVGNEKLFF. The DNA of the CDR3 is TGTGCCATCAGTGACCAAGGGGGCGCAGTGGGGAATGAAAAACTGTTTTTT.

The rearrangement joins TRBV9 to TRBJ1-3, with 9 bases aligning to TRBD1. The CDR3 loop spans 16 amino acids. Germline values: CDR1 SGDLS, CDR2 YYNGEE. V trimming: 4 bases; J trimming: 8 bases; junction bases outside the gene matches: 13. CDR3 coding DNA: TGTGCCAGCAGCCCCACACACCCGGGACAGGGTTACACCATATATTTT. This sequence encodes CASSPTHPGQGYTIYF.

The chain employs TRBV19 and TRBJ2-1; D is perhaps TRBD1 (6 bases). V lost 3 bases and J 6 bases, leaving 9 bases between the germline ends. In germline, CDR1 is LNHDA, CDR2 SQIVND (reference sequence). The CDR3 loop spans 13 amino acids. The CDR3 DNA reads as TGTGCCAGTAGTATTCCACAGGGCAATGAGCAGTTCTTC. It codes for CASSIPQGNEQFF.

CDR3 nucleotide sequence: TGTGCCAGCAGCTTAGAGGCTAGCGGGGAGTACGAGCAGTACTTC. Translation gives CASSLEASGEYEQYF. The gene calls are TRBV7-9 and TRBJ2-7; TRBD2 agrees at 9 bases. Losses at the gene ends were 1 base for V and 4 bases for J; bases not matched to a gene: 5. Germline CDR1 reads SEHNR; CDR2 reads FQNEAQ (reference sequence). The CDR3 loop spans 15 amino acids.

This clone was observed a single time. The chain joins TRBV5-4 to TRBJ2-1, with 9 bases matching TRBD2. Germline V gene lookup returns CDR1 SGHNT and CDR2 YYREEE (reference sequence). V shed 7 bases, J shed 1 base, and the junction held 15 bases outside the gene matches. This CDR3 contains 18 residues. CDR3 in DNA: TGTGCCAGCGGACCCGGCCTAGCGGGGAGCGCATCCTACAATGAGCAGTTCTTC. Protein sequence: CASGPGLAGSASYNEQFF.

V is TRBV5-1 and J is TRBJ1-3; no clear D. V gave up 4 bases and J gave up 1 base, with 9 bases separating them. Looked up from germline, CDR1 is SGHRS and CDR2 is YFSETQ. The CDR3 covers 14 residues. CDR3 residues: CASSNDISGNTIYF. In DNA, the CDR3 is TGCGCCAGCAGCAATGACATATCTGGAAACACCATATATTTT.

The chain combines TRBV10-3 with TRBJ1-1; 8 bases are a match to TRBD1. The CDR3 sequence is 13 residues long. The V gene end was trimmed by 6 bases and the J gene end by 2 bases; junction bases not matched to a gene: 2. In germline, CDR1 is ENHRY, CDR2 SYGVKD. The CDR3 protein is CAIRGQGNTEAFF. The CDR3 region has the DNA TGTGCCATCAGAGGACAGGGAAACACTGAAGCTTTCTTT.

The gene calls are TRBV7-2 and TRBJ1-1; D is ambiguous. The CDR3 totals 18 residues. Trimming pared 2 bases from V and 1 base from J, leaving 20 bases between. CDR1 is SGHTA and CDR2 is FQGNSA in the germline V gene. As DNA, the CDR3 is TGTGCCAGCAGCTTAAGACCGTTGGGTGTGACTCCGAACACTGAAGCTTTCTTT. Its translation: CASSLRPLGVTPNTEAFF.

The V call is TRBV5-5, the J call TRBJ2-2, with 9 positions matching TRBD1. Germline lookup yields CDR1 SGHKS and CDR2 YYEKEE (reference sequence). The V segment lost 4 bases and the J segment 4 bases; nucleotides outside the gene matches: 5. This CDR3 contains 15 residues. In DNA form, the CDR3 reads TGTGCCAGCAGCCTACAGGGGGCGCCCACCGGGGAGCTGTTTTTT. Its translation: CASSLQGAPTGELFF.

The rearrangement joins TRBV11-2 to TRBJ2-1; TRBD2 agrees at 16 bases. J was trimmed by 15 bases and V by 5 bases; bases with no gene match: 10. The CDR3 runs 15 residues. CDR1 is SGHAT and CDR2 is FQNNGV in the germline V gene. The CDR3 reads CASSPPGTSGGVAFF. Here the CDR3 DNA reads TGTGCCAGCAGCCCCCCCGGGACTAGCGGGGGGGTTGCGTTCTTC.

The V call is TRBV7-9, the J call TRBJ1-5, with a weak D call TRBD1 (5 bases). The CDR3 has 15 amino acids. Germline V gene data show CDR1 as SEHNR and CDR2 as FQNEAQ (reference sequence). Between the trimmed V and J ends, which lost 5 bases and 8 bases, there was a span of 19 bases. The chain's CDR3 is CASSRGTGGSEPQHF. The DNA of the CDR3 is TGTGCCAGCAGCCGCGGGACCGGGGGATCGGAGCCCCAGCATTTT.

This rearrangement joins TRBV30 to TRBJ1-1, with D hard to call. V was cut by 4 bases and J by 0 bases, with 12 bases left in between. The germline V gene encodes CDR1 GTSNPN and CDR2 SVGIG (reference sequence). The CDR3 runs to 14 residues. In DNA, the CDR3 is TGTGCCTGGACCTACACGGGGTTGAACACTGAAGCTTTCTTT. Amino acids: CAWTYTGLNTEAFF.

The chain uses TRBV7-9 and TRBJ1-6; D not resolved. Trimming pared 4 bases from V and 0 bases from J, leaving 16 bases between. The CDR3 covers 18 residues. Germline V gene sequence: CDR1 SEHNR, CDR2 FQNEAQ (reference sequence). In DNA, the CDR3 is TGTGCCAGCAGCTCGCCCACAGAGACCAGCTCCTATAATTCACCCCTCCACTTT. This translates into CASSSPTETSSYNSPLHF.

A single count supports this clone. J is TRBJ2-3 and V is TRBV3-1 (or the pseudogene TRBV3-2); 8 nucleotides line up with TRBD2. CDR3 length: 16 amino acids. Germline assignment: CDR1 LGHDT and CDR2 YNNKEL (reference sequence). J lost 4 bases, V lost 5 bases, and 11 bases had no gene match. CDR3 protein: CASSRSNGGASDTQYF. The CDR3 DNA is TGTGCCAGCAGCAGGTCGAACGGGGGGGCGTCAGATACGCAGTATTTT.

V is TRBV27 and J is TRBJ1-1; no definite D call. CDR1 MNHEY and CDR2 SMNVEV come from the germline V gene (reference sequence). This CDR3 comprises 13 residues. V dropped 3 bases and J dropped 1 base, with 6 bases sitting between them. The CDR3 sequence is CASSFRQNTEAFF. CDR3 nucleotide sequence: TGTGCCAGCAGTTTCCGACAGAACACTGAAGCTTTCTTT.

This clone was recorded only once. The CDR3 DNA is TGTGCCATCAGCAGCGGGGGGGGCTCGGTTGAGCAGTTCTTC. Its translation: CAISSGGGSVEQFF. The V and J genes are TRBV10-3 and TRBJ2-1, with 10 bases identical to TRBD2. Per the germline V gene, CDR1 is ENHRY and CDR2 is SYGVKD. The CDR3 consists of 14 residues. V shed 6 bases and J 9 bases; nucleotides not matched to a gene: 8.

The chain carries TRBV10-3 and TRBJ2-7, with 7 bases matching TRBD2. The CDR3 is made up of 18 amino acids. V was clipped by 6 bases and J by 4 bases; unmatched bases: 21. Germline V CDR1 and CDR2: ENHRY, SYGVKD. In DNA, the CDR3 is TGTGCCATCAGCAGAGGGCCAGGCATAACGGGGGGATTTTACGAGCAGTACTTC. It translates to CAISRGPGITGGFYEQYF.

The V call is TRBV7-3, the J call TRBJ2-7; TRBD2 agrees at 8 bases. The CDR3 runs to 15 residues. Germline assignment: CDR1 SGHTA and CDR2 FQGTGA. Germline trimming cut 2 bases from V and 2 bases from J; bases unmatched to any gene: 5. The CDR3 protein is CASSLDAGGTYEQYF. CDR3 nucleotides: TGTGCCAGCAGCTTAGATGCGGGGGGTACCTACGAGCAGTACTTC. The full variable domain, its missing parts supplied by reference TRBV7-3 and TRBJ2-7, is GAGVSQTPSNKVTEKGKYVELRCDPISGHTALYWYRQSLGQGPEFLIYFQGTGAADDSGLPNDRFFAVRPEGSVSTLKIQRTERGDSAVYLCASSLDAGGTYEQYFGPGTRLTVT.

This chain connects TRBV12-5 to TRBJ2-2; 9 positions agree with TRBD2. J was trimmed by 6 bases and V by 5 bases; bases with no gene match: 10. The CDR3 has 16 amino acids. Germline lookup yields CDR1 LGHNT and CDR2 FRNRAP. The DNA of the CDR3 is TGTGCTAGTGGTAGACTAGCGGTGGGGCCTTCCGGGGAGCTGTTTTTT. Translation gives CASGRLAVGPSGELFF.

This chain uses TRBV7-3 with TRBJ2-3; 9 nucleotides agree with TRBD2. V shed 5 bases and J 6 bases; nucleotides not matched to a gene: 12. Germline V lookup: CDR1 SGHTA, CDR2 FQGTGA. The CDR3 is made up of 16 amino acids. The CDR3 nucleotides are TGTGCCAGCAGCCACATTAGCGGGGGCCGCGGGGATACGCAGTATTTT. Its translation is CASSHISGGRGDTQYF.

The chain carries TRBV6-5 and TRBJ2-7, with 7 bases lining up with TRBD1. The V gene end was trimmed by 6 bases and the J gene end by 0 bases; junction bases not matched to a gene: 5. CDR1 is MNHEY and CDR2 is SVGAGI in the germline V gene. This CDR3 has 14 residues. The DNA for the CDR3 is TGTGCCAGCAGCCGACAGGGCTCCTCCTACGAGCAGTACTTC. It specifies CASSRQGSSYEQYF.

The V and J genes are TRBV19 and TRBJ1-5; D is ambiguous. In germline, CDR1 is LNHDA, CDR2 SQIVND (reference sequence). V lost 2 bases to trimming and J lost 1 base, with 6 bases between them. The CDR3 length is 14 residues. The CDR3 region is CASSINWSNQPQHF. The DNA for the CDR3 is TGTGCCAGTAGTATAAACTGGAGCAATCAGCCCCAGCATTTT.